This TCR beta chain was identified in a study of cytotoxic CD8 clonotypes in ibrutinib-treated CLL. The data were produced by immunoSEQ multiplex PCR, yet TCRdb's version contains in-frame clones alone and is incomplete. The sample has some 17,000 clones, about two thirds seen once. Points from the study as a whole: Contraction or stability on treatment characterized the public clonotypes, which were uncommon.

In germline, CDR1 is GTSNPN, CDR2 SVGIG (reference sequence). CDR3 length: 15 residues. Concerning this clone: Antigen: not known. At one of its ends the junction is not consistent with the germline gene, which may arise from a read error.

The sample here was PBMCs, taken after 12 months of ibrutinib treatment. The chain uses TRBV30 and TRBJ2-1; 10 positions match TRBD2. This clonotype was sampled from a human donor with chronic lymphocytic leukemia. The CDR3 DNA follows: TGTGCCTGGAGCGGTGGACTAGCGGATTACAATGCGCAGTTCTTC. This codes for CAWSGGLADYNAQFF.